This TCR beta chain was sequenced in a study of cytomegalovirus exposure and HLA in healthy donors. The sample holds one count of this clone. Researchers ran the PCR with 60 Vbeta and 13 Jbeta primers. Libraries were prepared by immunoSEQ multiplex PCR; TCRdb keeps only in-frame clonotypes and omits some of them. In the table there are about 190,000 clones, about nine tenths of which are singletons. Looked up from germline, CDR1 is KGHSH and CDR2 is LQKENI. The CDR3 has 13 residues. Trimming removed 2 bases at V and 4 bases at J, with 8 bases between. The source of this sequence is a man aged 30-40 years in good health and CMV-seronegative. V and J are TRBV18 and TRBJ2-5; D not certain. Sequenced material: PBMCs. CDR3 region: CASSPDTRETQYF. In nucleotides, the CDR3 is TGTGCCAGCTCACCAGATACACGAGAGACCCAGTACTTC.